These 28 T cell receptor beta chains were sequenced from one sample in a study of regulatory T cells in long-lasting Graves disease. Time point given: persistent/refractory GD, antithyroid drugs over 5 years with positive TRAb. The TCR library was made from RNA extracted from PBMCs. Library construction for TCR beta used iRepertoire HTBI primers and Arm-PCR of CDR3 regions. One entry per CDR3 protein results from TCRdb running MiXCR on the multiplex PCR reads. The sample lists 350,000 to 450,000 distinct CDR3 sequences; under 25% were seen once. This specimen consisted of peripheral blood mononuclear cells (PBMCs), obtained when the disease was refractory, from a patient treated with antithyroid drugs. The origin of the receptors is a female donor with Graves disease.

The CDR3: CASSPIVGISGGMNTEAFF. The CDR3 bases are TGTGCCAGCTCGCCCATTGTTGGGATCTCCGGTGGTATGAACACTGAAGCTTTCTTT. The chain is built from TRBV18 and TRBJ1-1; D is unclear. The ends were cut back, 6 bases at V and 0 bases at J, with 26 bases in the middle. CDR3 length: 19 amino acids. The germline V gene has CDR1 KGHSH and CDR2 LQKENI.

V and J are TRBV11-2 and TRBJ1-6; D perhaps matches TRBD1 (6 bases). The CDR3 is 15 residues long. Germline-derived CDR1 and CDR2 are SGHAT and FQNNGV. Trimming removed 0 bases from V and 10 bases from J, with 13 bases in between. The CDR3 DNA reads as TGTGCCAGCAGCTTAGAGGGGGGGGGCCTATCACCCCTCCACTTT. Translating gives CASSLEGGGLSPLHF. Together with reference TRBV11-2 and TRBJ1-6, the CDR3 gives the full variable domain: EAGVAQSPRYKIIEKRQSVAFWCNPISGHATLYWYQQILGQGPKLLIQFQNNGVVDDSQLPKDRFSAERLKGVDSTLKIQPAKLEDSAVYLCASSLEGGGLSPLHFGNGTRLTVT.

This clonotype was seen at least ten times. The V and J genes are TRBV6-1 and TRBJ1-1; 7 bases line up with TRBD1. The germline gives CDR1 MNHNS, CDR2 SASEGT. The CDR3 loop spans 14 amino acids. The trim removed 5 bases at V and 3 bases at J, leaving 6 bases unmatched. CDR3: CASSQQGTDTEAFF. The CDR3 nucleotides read TGTGCCAGCAGTCAACAGGGGACCGACACTGAAGCTTTCTTT.

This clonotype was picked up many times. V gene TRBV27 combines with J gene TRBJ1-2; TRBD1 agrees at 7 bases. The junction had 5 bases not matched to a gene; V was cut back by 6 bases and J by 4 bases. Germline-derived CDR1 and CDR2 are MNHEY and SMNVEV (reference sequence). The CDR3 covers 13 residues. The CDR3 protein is CASSSTGAYGYTF. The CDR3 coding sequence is TGTGCCAGCAGCTCCACAGGGGCCTATGGCTACACCTTC.

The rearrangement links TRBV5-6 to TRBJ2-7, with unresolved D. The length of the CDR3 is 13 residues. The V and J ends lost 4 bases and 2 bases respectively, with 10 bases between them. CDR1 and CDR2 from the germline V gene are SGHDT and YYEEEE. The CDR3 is CASSLLSTYEQYF. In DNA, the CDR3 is TGTGCCAGCAGCCTCCTTTCTACCTACGAGCAGTACTTC.

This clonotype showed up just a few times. CDR3 DNA sequence: TGTGCCAGCAGGAGGGACAGGGAGGAGTTCTTC. It translates to CASRRDREEFF. V gene TRBV2 combines with J gene TRBJ2-1, with 9 bases lining up with TRBD1. Germline V gene lookup returns CDR1 SNHLY and CDR2 FYNNEI. This CDR3 has 11 amino acids. The J segment lost 14 bases and the V segment lost 6 bases, leaving 5 bases of the junction unmatched.

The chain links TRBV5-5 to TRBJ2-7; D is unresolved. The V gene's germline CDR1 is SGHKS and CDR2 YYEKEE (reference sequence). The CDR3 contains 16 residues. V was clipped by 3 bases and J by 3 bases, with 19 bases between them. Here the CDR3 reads CASSSNPGAGDYEQYF. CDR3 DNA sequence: TGTGCCAGCAGCTCGAACCCCGGAGCAGGAGACTACGAGCAGTACTTC.

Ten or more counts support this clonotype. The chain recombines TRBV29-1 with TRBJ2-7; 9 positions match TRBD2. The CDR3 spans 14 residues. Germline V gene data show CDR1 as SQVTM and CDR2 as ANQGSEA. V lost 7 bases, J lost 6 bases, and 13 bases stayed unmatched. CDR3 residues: CSAQGLAGRSEQYF. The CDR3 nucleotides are TGCAGCGCCCAAGGGCTAGCGGGAAGGAGCGAGCAGTACTTC.

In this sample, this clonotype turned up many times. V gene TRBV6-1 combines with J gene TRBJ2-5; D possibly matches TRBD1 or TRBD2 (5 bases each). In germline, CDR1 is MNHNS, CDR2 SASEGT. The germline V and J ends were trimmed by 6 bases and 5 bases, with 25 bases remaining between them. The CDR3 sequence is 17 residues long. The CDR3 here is CASSPAEGLKFGETQYF. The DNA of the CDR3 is TGTGCCAGCAGCCCCGCCGAGGGGTTAAAGTTTGGGGAGACCCAGTACTTC.

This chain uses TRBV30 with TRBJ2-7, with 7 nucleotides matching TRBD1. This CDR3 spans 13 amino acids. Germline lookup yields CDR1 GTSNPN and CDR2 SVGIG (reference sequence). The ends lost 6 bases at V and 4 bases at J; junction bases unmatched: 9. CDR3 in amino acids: CACTTTGDYEQYF. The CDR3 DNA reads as TGTGCCTGTACAACCACAGGGGATTACGAGCAGTACTTC.

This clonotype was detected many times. The CDR3 DNA reads as TGTGCCAGCAGTGAAGCACTGTCGGGGCTCTATGGCTACACCTTC. This encodes CASSEALSGLYGYTF. The chain couples TRBV6-1 to TRBJ1-2; a weak D match, TRBD1 (5 bases). V lost 0 bases, J lost 4 bases, and 12 bases lay in between. The CDR3 spans 15 residues. CDR1 is MNHNS, CDR2 SASEGT, per germline.

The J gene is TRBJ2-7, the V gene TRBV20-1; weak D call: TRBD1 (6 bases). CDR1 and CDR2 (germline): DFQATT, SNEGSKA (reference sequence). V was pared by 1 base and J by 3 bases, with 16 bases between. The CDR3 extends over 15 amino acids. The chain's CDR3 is CSARVGQSYHYEQYF. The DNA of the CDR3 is TGCAGTGCTAGAGTAGGACAGTCGTATCACTACGAGCAGTACTTC.

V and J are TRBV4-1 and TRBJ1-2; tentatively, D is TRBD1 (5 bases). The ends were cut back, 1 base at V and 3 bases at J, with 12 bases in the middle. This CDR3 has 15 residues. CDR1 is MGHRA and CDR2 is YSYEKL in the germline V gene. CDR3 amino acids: CASSQGADSYYGYTF. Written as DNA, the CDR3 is TGCGCCAGCAGCCAAGGGGCTGACAGTTACTATGGCTACACCTTC.

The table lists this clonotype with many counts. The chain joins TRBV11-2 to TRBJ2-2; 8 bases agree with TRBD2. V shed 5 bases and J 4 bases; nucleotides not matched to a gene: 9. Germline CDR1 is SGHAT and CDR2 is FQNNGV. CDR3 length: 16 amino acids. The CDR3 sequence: CASSRPAGRATGELFF. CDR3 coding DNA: TGTGCCAGCAGCCGCCCCGCCGGGAGGGCCACCGGGGAGCTGTTTTTT.

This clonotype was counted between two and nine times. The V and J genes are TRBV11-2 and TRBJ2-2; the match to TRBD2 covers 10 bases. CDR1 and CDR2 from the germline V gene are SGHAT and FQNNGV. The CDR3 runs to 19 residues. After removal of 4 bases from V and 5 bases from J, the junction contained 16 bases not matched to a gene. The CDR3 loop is CASSSFTLLAGEHTGELFF. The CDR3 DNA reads TGTGCCAGCAGCTCCTTTACCCTTCTAGCGGGAGAGCATACCGGGGAGCTGTTTTTT. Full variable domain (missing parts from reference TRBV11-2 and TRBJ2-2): EAGVAQSPRYKIIEKRQSVAFWCNPISGHATLYWYQQILGQGPKLLIQFQNNGVVDDSQLPKDRFSAERLKGVDSTLKIQPAKLEDSAVYLCASSSFTLLAGEHTGELFFGEGSRLTVL.

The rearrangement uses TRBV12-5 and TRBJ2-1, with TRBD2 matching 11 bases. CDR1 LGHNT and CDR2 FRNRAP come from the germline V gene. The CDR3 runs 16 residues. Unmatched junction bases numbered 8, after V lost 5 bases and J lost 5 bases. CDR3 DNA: TGTGCTAGTGGTCGGGCCGGGACTAGCGGTCACAATGAGCAGTTCTTC. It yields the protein CASGRAGTSGHNEQFF.

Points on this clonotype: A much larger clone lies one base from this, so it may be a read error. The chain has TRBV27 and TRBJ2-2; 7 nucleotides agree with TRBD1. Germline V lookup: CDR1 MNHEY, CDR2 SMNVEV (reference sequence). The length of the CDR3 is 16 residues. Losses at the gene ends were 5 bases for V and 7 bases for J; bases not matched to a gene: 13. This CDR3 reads CASSDPGQRRGGELFF. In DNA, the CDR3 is TGTGCCAGCAGTGATCCGGGACAGCGACGGGGCGGGGAGCTGTTTTTT.

The chain's CDR3 is CASSPTEIQPQHF. CDR3 sequence (DNA): TGTGCCAGCAGTCCCACAGAAATTCAGCCCCAGCATTTT. The chain uses TRBV6-2 or TRBV6-3 and TRBJ1-5; D not certain. The germline gives CDR1 MNHEY, CDR2 SVGEGT. CDR3 length: 13 residues. V lost 5 bases to trimming and J lost 6 bases, with 11 bases between them.

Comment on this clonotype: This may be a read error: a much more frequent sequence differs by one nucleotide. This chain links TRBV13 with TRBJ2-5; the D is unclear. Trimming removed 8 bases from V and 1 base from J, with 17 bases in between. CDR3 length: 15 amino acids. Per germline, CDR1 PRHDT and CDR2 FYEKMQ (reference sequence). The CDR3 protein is CASGHRLGIQETQYF. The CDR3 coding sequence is TGTGCCAGCGGCCACCGGTTGGGGATCCAAGAGACCCAGTACTTC.

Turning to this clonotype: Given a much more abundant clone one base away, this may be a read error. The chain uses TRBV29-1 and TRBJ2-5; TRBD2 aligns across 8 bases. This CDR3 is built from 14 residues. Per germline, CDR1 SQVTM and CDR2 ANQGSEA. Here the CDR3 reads CNVEEREWQETQYF. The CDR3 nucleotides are TGCAACGTCGAAGAGCGGGAGTGGCAAGAGACCCAGTACTTC.

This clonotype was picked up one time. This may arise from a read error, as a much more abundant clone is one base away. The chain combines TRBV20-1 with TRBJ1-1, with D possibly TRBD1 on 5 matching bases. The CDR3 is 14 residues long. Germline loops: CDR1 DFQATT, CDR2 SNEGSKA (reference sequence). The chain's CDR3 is CSATKDTLNTEALF. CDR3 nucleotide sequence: TGCAGTGCTACCAAGGACACCTTGAACACTGAAGCTCTCTTT.

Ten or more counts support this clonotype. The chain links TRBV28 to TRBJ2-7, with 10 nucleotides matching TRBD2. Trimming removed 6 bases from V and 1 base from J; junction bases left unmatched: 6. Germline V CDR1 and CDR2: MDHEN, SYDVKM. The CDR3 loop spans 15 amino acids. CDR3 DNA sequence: TGTGCCAGCAGCCGAGCGGGAGGGGGTTCCTACGAGCAGTACTTC. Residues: CASSRAGGGSYEQYF.

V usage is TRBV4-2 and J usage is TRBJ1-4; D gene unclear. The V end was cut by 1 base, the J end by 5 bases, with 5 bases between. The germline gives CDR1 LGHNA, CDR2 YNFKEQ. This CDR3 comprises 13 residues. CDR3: CASSQGRNEKLFF. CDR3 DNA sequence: TGTGCCAGCAGCCAAGGGCGAAATGAAAAACTGTTTTTT.

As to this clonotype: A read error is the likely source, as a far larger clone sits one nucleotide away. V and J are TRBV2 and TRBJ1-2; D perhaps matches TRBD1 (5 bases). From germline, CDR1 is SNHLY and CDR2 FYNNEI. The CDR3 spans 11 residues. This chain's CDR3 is CASSPGYDYTF. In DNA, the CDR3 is TGTGCCAGCAGCCCAGGGTATGACTACACCTTC.

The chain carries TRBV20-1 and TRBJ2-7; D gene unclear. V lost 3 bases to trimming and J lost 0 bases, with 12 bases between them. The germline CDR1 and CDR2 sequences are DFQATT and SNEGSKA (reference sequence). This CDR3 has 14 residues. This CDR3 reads CSASSRVISYEQYF. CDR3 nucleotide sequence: TGCAGTGCTAGTTCACGGGTTATCTCCTACGAGCAGTACTTC.

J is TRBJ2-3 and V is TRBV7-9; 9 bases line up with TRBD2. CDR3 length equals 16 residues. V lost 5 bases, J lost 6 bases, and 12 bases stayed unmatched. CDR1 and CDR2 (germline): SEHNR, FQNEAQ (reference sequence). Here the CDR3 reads CASSKGSSGRGDTQYF. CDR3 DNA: TGTGCCAGCAGCAAAGGGAGTAGCGGGAGAGGGGATACGCAGTATTTT.

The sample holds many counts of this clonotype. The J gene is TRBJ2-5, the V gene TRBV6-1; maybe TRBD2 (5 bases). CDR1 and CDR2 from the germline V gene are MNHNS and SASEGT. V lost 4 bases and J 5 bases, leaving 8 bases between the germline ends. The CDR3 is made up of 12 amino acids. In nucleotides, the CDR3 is TGTGCCAGCAGTGGAGGGCGGGAGACCCAGTACTTC. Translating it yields CASSGGRETQYF.

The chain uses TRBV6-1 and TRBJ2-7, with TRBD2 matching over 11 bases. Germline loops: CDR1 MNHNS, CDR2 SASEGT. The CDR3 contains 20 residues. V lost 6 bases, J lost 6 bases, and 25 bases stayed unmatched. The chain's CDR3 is CASSPSNPTGLAAGGGEQYF. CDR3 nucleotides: TGTGCCAGCAGCCCATCCAACCCCACGGGACTAGCGGCCGGAGGAGGCGAGCAGTACTTC.